Below, one T cell receptor beta chain is given with its context. The CDR3 covers 15 residues. V trimming: 1 base; J trimming: 2 bases; junction bases outside the gene matches: 5. Germline V gives CDR1 SGHDT, CDR2 YYEEEE. Patients in Seattle were enrolled during active infection, then followed longitudinally. This entry is derived from a study of blood T cell repertoires in COVID-19. Across the study: The United States, Italy and Spain provided the acute and convalescent COVID-19 samples. Nucleic acid was either cDNA or gDNA, and it came from T cells, B-cell-depleted T cells, or PBMCs.

Measured with immunoSEQ multiplex PCR; TCRdb has only the in-frame clones, and not every one. The sample carries approximately 170,000 clones, roughly 80% recorded once. V usage is TRBV5-6 and J usage is TRBJ2-7, with 8 nucleotides matching TRBD1. The receptor was isolated from a woman older than 75 with COVID-19, enrolled during active disease. Sequencing used peripheral blood. CDR3: CASSLSPTGAYEQYF. CDR3 nucleotide sequence: TGTGCCAGCAGCTTGTCACCGACAGGGGCCTACGAGCAGTACTTC.